This T cell receptor (beta chain) was sequenced during a study of T cells in localized non-small cell lung cancer. General observations from the study: Median detection of top 100 tumor clones in adjacent lung was 57 clones. Among blood samples, higher T cell density accompanied longer overall survival. A single tumor region was sequenced, leaving heterogeneity possible.

The length of the CDR3 is 16 residues. The V end was cut by 0 bases, the J end by 8 bases, with 19 bases between. Looked up from germline, CDR1 is SGDLS and CDR2 is YYNGEE. About this clone itself: The antigen is unknown.

Sequenced by immunoSEQ multiplex PCR; TCRdb stores in-frame clones only, minus some. The repertoire consists of 40,000 to 55,000 clones, with 81% occurring once and the leading ten covering 17%. The rearrangement joins TRBV9 to TRBJ2-3; D is perhaps TRBD1 (5 bases). This clonotype originated in a man aged 40 to 69 with stage III lung adenocarcinoma. Material: peripheral blood mononuclear cells, obtained before any cancer treatment. DNA for the CDR3: TGTGCCAGCAGCGTAGGTCAAAGCAGGGCGTCAGGTACGCAGTATTTT. This codes for CASSVGQSRASGTQYF.